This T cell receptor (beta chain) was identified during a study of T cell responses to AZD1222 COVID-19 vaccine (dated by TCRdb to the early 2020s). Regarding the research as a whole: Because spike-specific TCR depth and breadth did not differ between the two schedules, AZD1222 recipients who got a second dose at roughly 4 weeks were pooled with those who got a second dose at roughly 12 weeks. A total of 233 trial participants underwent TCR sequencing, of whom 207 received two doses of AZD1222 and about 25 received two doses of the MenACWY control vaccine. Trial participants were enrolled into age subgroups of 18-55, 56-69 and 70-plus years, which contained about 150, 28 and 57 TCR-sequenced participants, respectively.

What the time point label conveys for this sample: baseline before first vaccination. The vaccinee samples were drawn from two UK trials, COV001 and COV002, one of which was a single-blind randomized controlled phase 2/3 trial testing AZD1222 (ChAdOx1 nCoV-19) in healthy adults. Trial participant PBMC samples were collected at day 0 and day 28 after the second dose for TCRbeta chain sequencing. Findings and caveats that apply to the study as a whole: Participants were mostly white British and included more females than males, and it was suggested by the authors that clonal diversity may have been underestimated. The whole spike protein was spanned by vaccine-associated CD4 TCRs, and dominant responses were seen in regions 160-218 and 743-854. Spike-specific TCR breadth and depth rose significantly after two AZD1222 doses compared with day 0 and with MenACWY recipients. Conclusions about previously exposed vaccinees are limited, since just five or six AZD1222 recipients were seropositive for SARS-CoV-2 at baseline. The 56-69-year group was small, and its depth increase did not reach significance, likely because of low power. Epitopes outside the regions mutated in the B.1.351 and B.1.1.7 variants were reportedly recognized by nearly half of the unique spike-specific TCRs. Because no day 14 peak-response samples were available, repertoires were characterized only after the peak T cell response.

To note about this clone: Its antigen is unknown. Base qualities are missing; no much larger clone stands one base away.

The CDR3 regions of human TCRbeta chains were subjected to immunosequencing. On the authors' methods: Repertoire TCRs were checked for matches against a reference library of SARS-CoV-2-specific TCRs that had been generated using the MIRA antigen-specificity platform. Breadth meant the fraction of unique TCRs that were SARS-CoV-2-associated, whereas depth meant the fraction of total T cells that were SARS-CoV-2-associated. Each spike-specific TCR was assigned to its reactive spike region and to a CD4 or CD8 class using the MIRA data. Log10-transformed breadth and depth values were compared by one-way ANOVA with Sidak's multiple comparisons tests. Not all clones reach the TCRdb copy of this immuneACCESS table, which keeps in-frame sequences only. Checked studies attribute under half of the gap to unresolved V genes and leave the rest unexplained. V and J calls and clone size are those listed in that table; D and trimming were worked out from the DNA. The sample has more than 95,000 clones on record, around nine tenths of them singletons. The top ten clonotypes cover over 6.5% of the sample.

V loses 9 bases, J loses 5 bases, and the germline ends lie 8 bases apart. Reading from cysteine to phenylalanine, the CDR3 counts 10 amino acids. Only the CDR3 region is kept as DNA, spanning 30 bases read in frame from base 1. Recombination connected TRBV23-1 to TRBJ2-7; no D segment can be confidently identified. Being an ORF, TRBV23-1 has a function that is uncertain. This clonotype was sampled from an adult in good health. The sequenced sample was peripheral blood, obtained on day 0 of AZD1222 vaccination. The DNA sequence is TGCGCCAGAGGCAGACACGAGCAGTACTTC. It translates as CARGRHEQYF.